The TCR beta chain under discussion was sequenced for a study of CD8+CD57+ T cells in acquired aplastic anemia. Study observations and caveats: The CD8+ Simpson's diversity of patients and controls was not significantly different. Overlap between patients and controls comprised 25 to 35 CD8+ CDR3 sequences.

Template material for TCR beta VDJ and CDR3 profiling consisted of genomic DNA. TCRdb analysed the reads with MiXCR anew, one entry per CDR3 protein. The sample includes hundreds of thousands of distinct CDR3 sequences, about 70% seen only once; the top ten take approximately 3.8%. Germline V gene sequence: CDR1 SGHTA, CDR2 FQGNSA. The CDR3 totals 14 residues. Trimming stripped 6 bases from V and 9 bases from J, with 21 bases between. This clonotype has at least ten counts. Its antigen is not identified. This TCR was recovered from a human donor in good health, serving as a control. The chain carries TRBV7-2 and TRBJ2-7, with D tentatively TRBD2 (5 bases). Sequenced input: sorted CD4+, CD8+, or CD8+CD57+ T cells (not recorded which) from PBMCs. The CDR3 is CASSGRGLGYGQYF. CDR3 DNA: TGTGCCAGCAGTGGACGGGGTTTGGGGTATGGGCAGTACTTC.